This entry lists 8 T cell receptor beta chains sequenced from one sample in a study of cytomegalovirus exposure and HLA in healthy donors (dated by TCRdb to the late 2010s). The library came from the immunoSEQ multiplex PCR assay. For the multiplex PCR, a mixture combining 60 forward primers for TCR Vbeta segments and 13 reverse primers for TCR Jbeta segments was used. The immuneACCESS repertoire file appears here via TCRdb, limited to in-frame rearrangements. These files lack a portion of the clones; in checked studies, under half of the deficit traces to unresolved V genes, and the cause of the others is not known. The table for this sample lists around 93,000 clones; 70% to 85% of them were counted only once. The ten top clones hold under 4% of the sample. The sequenced sample consisted of PBMCs. These receptors came from a man aged 50-60 years in good health and CMV-seronegative.

J is TRBJ2-1 and V is TRBV19, with 8 bases fitting TRBD2. V dropped 5 bases and J dropped 4; count of bases not matched to a gene: 7. Germline assignment: CDR1 LNHDA and CDR2 SQIVND (reference sequence). The CDR3 runs to 15 residues. The CDR3 nucleotides are TGTGCCAGTAGTGTTACTAGCGGAGATTACAATGAGCAGTTCTTC. This encodes CASSVTSGDYNEQFF.

The CDR3 reads CASSQTRQGNTEAFF. The CDR3 DNA sequence: TGTGCCAGCAGCCAAACAAGACAGGGAAACACTGAAGCTTTCTTT. The V gene is TRBV28, the J gene TRBJ1-1; 7 bases line up with TRBD1. V dropped 6 bases and J dropped 2; count of bases not matched to a gene: 9. The CDR3 sequence is 15 residues long. The germline V gene encodes CDR1 MDHEN and CDR2 SYDVKM.

This chain links TRBV5-1 with TRBJ2-1; 8 nucleotides agree with TRBD2. V lost 6 bases, J lost 9 bases, and 17 bases stayed unmatched. Per germline, CDR1 SGHRS and CDR2 YFSETQ. The CDR3 loop spans 16 amino acids. The CDR3 loop is CASTGPGSGSRSEQFF. The DNA of the CDR3 is TGCGCCAGCACCGGTCCGGGGAGCGGGAGTCGGAGTGAGCAGTTCTTC. Full variable domain (missing parts from reference TRBV5-1 and TRBJ2-1): KAGVTQTPRYLIKTRGQQVTLSCSPISGHRSVSWYQQTPGQGLQFLFEYFSETQRNKGNFPGRFSGRQFSNSRSEMNVSTLELGDSALYLCASTGPGSGSRSEQFFGPGTRLTVL.

Worth noting for this clone: At one boundary the junction diverges from the germline segment, which might be a read error. V usage is TRBV11-2 and J usage is TRBJ2-1; TRBD2 is a possible D gene (5 bases). The CDR3 contains 16 residues. Germline assignment: CDR1 SGHAT and CDR2 FQNNGV. CDR3 region: CASSLERTAGYNEQFF. The CDR3 DNA sequence: TGTGCCAGCAGCCTAGAGCGGACTGCGGGCTACAATGAGCAGTTCTTC.

The chain joins TRBV29-1 to TRBJ1-1; D is undetermined. Germline CDR1 and CDR2: SQVTM and ANQGSEA. The CDR3 has 12 amino acids. Deletions cut 6 bases from V and 0 bases from J, with 8 bases between. CDR3 loop: CSVWTVNTEAFF. In nucleotides, the CDR3 is TGCAGCGTCTGGACTGTGAACACTGAAGCTTTCTTT. Combining the CDR3 with reference TRBV29-1 and TRBJ1-1 gives the whole variable domain SAVISQKPSRDICQRGTSLTIQCQVDSQVTMMFWYRQQPGQSLTLIATANQGSEATYESGFVIDKFPISRPNLTFSTLTVSNMSPEDSSIYLCSVWTVNTEAFFGQGTRLTVV.

The chain employs TRBV11-2 and TRBJ2-7, with D possibly TRBD2 on 6 matching bases. CDR3 length: 14 amino acids. V lost 0 bases to trimming and J lost 4 bases, with 10 bases between them. Germline assignment: CDR1 SGHAT and CDR2 FQNNGV. CDR3 in amino acids: CASSLDGRGYEQYF. CDR3 DNA sequence: TGTGCCAGCAGCTTAGATGGTCGGGGGTACGAGCAGTACTTC.

The J gene is TRBJ2-1, the V gene TRBV11-2, with 8 bases lining up with TRBD1. This CDR3 comprises 15 residues. The V gene's germline CDR1 is SGHAT and CDR2 FQNNGV. V gave up 2 bases and J gave up 3 bases; unmatched junction bases: 3. CDR3 protein: CASSLSTGVYNEQFF. The CDR3 DNA reads TGTGCCAGCAGCTTATCGACAGGGGTCTACAATGAGCAGTTCTTC.

The CDR3 loop is CASSLQGMNTEAFF. The CDR3 DNA is TGTGCCAGCAGCCTACAGGGGATGAACACTGAAGCTTTCTTT. V is TRBV7-3 and J is TRBJ1-1; 7 nucleotides match TRBD1. The CDR3 consists of 14 residues. The junction had 3 bases not matched to a gene; V was cut back by 5 bases and J by 0 bases. In germline, CDR1 is SGHTA, CDR2 FQGTGA.